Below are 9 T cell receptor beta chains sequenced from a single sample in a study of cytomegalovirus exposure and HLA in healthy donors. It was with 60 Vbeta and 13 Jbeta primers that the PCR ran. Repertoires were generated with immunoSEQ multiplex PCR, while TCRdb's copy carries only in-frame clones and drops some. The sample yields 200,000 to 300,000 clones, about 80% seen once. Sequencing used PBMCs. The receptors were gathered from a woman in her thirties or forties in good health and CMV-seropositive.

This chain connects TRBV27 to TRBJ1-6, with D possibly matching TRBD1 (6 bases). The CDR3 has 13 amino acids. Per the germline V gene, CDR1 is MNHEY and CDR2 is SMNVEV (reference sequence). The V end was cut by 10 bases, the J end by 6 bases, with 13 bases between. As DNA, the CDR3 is TGTGCCACCAGGCAGGGGCTTAATTCACCCCTCCACTTT. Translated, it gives CATRQGLNSPLHF.

Here the CDR3 reads CASSPQGTGSGSFF. CDR3 nucleotide sequence: TGTGCCAGCAGCCCACAGGGGACAGGGTCGGGGTCTTTCTTT. V and J are TRBV14 and TRBJ1-1, with 9 bases that match TRBD1. Trimming cost V 4 bases and J 12 bases; bases outside gene matches: 12. The V gene's germline CDR1 is SGHDN and CDR2 FVKESK. There are 14 residues in the CDR3. The full variable domain, rest sourced from reference TRBV14 and TRBJ1-1, is EAGVTQFPSHSVIEKGQTVTLRCDPISGHDNLYWYRRVMGKEIKFLLHFVKESKQDESGMPNNRFLAERTGGTYSTLKVQPAELEDSGVYFCASSPQGTGSGSFFGQGTRLTVV.

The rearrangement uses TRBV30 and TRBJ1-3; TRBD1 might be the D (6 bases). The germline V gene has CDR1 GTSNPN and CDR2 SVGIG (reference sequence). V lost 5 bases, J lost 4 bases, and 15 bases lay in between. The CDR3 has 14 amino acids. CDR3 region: CAWGPGAYGNTIYF. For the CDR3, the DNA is TGTGCCTGGGGCCCAGGGGCTTACGGAAACACCATATATTTT.

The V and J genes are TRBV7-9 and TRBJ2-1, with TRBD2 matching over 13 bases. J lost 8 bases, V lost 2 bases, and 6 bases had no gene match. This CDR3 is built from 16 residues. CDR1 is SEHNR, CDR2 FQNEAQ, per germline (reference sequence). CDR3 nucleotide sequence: TGTGCCAGCAGCTTACCTGGACTAGCGGGAGCCCATGAGCAGTTCTTC. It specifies CASSLPGLAGAHEQFF.

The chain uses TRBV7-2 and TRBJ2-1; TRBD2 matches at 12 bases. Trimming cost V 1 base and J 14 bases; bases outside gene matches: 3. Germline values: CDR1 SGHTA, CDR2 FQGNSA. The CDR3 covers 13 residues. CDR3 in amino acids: CASSLVLAGGEFF. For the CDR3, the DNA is TGTGCCAGCAGCTTAGTTCTAGCGGGAGGGGAGTTCTTC.

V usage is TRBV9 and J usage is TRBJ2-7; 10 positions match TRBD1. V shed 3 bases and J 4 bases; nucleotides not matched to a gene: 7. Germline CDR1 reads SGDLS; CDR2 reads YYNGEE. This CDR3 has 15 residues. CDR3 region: CASSDPGQGSYEQYF. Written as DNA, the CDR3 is TGTGCCAGCAGCGACCCGGGACAGGGGTCATACGAGCAGTACTTC.

The CDR3 protein is CASSPSGQSSEKLFF. For the CDR3, the DNA is TGTGCCAGCTCGCCATCTGGGCAGAGTTCTGAAAAACTGTTTTTT. The chain combines TRBV18 with TRBJ1-4; D gene unclear. Trimming stripped 6 bases from V and 7 bases from J, with 18 bases between. The CDR3 totals 15 residues. The germline V gene encodes CDR1 KGHSH and CDR2 LQKENI.

The CDR3 spells CASSGQGRGNTIYF. DNA for the CDR3: TGTGCCAGCAGCGGACAGGGGCGTGGAAACACCATATATTTT. The gene calls are TRBV9 and TRBJ1-3, with 8 nucleotides matching TRBD1. V gave up 3 bases and J gave up 3 bases; unmatched junction bases: 2. The CDR3 loop spans 14 amino acids. Germline-derived CDR1 and CDR2 are SGDLS and YYNGEE.

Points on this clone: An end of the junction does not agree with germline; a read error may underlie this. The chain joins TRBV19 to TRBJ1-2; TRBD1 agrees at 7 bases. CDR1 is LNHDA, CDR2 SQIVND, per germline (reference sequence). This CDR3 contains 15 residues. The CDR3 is CTSSIGQATNYGYTF. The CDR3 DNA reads TGTACCAGTAGTATTGGACAGGCTACTAACTATGGCTACACCTTC.